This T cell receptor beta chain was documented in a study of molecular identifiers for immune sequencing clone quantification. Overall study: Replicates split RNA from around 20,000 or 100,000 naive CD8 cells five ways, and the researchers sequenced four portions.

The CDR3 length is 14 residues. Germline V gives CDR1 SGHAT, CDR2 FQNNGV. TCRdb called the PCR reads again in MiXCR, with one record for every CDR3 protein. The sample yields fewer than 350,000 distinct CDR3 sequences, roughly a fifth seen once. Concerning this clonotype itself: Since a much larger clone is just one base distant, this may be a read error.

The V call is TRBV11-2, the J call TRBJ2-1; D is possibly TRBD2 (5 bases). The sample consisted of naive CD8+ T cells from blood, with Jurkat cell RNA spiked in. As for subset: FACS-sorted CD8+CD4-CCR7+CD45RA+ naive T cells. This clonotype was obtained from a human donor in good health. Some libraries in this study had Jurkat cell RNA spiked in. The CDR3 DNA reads TGTGCCAGCAGCCACGCTAGCTCCTACAGTGAGCAGTTCTTC. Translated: CASSHASSYSEQFF.